The clone carrying this T cell receptor beta chain was detected ten times or more. Antigen: not known. This beta chain came through as a stray read in a library set up for alpha chains, and its size says little. Stated time point: sample taken at primary tumor resection. TCRs were sequenced from unsorted whole RNA of tumor, nontumor lung or PBMC. The sample originates from a study of spatial heterogeneity in lung cancer. The presence of a unique molecular identifier marked each TCR cDNA molecule. TCRdb called the 5' RACE reads again in MiXCR, with one record for every CDR3 protein. Of about 10,000 distinct CDR3 sequences in the sample, 12% were seen once. Study-level findings and limits: The number of expanded tumor alpha and beta chains correlated with mutation number. Estimation of coverage gave values of 6.5% to 7.5% for alpha and approximately 12% for beta chains in tumor T cells.

CDR3 length: 15 residues. Germline V gene lookup returns CDR1 MNHNS and CDR2 SASEGT. V lost 7 bases and J lost 8, with 21 bases in between. V and J are TRBV6-1 and TRBJ2-1; weak D call: TRBD2 (7 bases). The sequence derives from a male donor with early-stage non-small cell lung cancer. The specimen comprised lung tumor tissue, sampled at surgery. The CDR3, as DNA: TGTGCCAGCAAGCACCAGGGAGGGGGTAGGGATGAGCAGTTCTTC. Protein sequence: CASKHQGGGRDEQFF.